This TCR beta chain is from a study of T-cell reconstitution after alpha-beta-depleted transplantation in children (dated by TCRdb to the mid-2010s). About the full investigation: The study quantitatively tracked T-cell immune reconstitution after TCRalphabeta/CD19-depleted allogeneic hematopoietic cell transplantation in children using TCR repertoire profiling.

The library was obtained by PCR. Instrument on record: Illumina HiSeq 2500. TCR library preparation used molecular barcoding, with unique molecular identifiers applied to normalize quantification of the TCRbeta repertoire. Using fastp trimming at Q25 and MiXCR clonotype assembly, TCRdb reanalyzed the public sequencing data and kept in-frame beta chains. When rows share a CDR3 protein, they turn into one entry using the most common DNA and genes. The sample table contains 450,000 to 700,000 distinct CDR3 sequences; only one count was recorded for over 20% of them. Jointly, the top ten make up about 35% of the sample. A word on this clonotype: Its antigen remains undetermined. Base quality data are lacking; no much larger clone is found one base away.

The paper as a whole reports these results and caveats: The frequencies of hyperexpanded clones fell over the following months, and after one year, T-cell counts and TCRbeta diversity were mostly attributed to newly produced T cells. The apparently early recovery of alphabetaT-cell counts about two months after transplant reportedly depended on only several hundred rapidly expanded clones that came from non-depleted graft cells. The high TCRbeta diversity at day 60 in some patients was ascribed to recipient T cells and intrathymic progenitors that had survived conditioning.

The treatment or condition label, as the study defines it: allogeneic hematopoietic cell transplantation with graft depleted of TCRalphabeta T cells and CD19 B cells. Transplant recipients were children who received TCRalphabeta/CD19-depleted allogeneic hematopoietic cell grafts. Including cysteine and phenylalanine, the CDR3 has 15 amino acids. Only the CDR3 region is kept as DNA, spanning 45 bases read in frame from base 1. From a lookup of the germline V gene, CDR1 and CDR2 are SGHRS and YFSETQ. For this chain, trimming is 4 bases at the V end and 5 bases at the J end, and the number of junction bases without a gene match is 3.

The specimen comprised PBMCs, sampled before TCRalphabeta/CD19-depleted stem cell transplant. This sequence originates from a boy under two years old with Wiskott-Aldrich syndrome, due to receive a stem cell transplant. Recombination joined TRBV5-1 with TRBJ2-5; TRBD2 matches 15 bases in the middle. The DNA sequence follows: TGCGCCAGCAGCGACGGACTAGCGGGAGGGGAGACCCAGTACTTC. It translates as CASSDGLAGGETQYF.